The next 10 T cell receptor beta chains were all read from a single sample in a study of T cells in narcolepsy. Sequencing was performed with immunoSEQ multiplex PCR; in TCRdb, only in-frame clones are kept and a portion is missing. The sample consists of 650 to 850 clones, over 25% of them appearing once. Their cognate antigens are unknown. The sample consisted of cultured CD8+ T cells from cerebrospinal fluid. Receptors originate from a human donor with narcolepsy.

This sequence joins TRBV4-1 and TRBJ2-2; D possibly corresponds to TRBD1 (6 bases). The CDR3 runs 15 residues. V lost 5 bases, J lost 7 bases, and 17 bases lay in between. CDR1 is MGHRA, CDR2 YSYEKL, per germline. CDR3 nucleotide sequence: TGCGCCAGCAGCTTCGGACTGGGGGCGGTCGGGGAGCTGTTTTTT. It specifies CASSFGLGAVGELFF.

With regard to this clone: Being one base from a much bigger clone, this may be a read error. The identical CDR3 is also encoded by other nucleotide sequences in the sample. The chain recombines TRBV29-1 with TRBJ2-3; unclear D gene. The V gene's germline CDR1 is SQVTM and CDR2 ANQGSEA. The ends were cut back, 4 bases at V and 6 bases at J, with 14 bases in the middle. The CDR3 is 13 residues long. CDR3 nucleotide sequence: TGCAGCGTTGTTGTAGTTTCTGTTGATACGCAGTATTTT. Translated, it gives CSVVVVSVDTQYF.

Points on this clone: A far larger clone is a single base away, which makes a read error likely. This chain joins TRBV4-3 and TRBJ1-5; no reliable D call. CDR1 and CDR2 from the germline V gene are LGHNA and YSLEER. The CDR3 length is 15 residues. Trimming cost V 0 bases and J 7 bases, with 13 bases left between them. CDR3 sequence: CASSQDRGVVQPQHF. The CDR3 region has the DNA TGCGCCAGCAGCCAAGATCGTGGGGTCGTGCAGCCCCAGCATTTT.

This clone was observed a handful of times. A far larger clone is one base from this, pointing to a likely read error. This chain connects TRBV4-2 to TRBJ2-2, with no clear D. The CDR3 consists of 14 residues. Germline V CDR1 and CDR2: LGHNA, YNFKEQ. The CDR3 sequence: CASSEGLNAGELFF. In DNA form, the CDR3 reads TGTGCCAGCAGCGAAGGGTTGAACGCCGGGGAGCTGTTTTTT.

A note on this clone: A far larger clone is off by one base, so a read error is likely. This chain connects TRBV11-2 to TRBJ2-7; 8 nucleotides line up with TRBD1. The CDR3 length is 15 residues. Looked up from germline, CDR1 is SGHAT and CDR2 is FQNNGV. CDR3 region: CGSRSGDRRPYEQYF. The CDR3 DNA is TGTGGCAGCAGGAGTGGGGACAGGCGACCCTACGAGCAGTACTTC.

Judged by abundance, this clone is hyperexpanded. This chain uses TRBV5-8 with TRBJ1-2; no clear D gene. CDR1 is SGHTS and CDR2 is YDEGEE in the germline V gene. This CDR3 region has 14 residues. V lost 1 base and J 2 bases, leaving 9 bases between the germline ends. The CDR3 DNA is TGTGCCAGCAGCTTGTCGGATGTCAACTATGGCTACACCTTC. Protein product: CASSLSDVNYGYTF.

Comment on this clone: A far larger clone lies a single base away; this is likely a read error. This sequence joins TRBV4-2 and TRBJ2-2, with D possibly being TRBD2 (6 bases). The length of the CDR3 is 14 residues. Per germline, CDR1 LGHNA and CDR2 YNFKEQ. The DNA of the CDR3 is TGTGCCAGCAGCGAAGGGTTGAACACCGGGGGGCTGTTTTTT. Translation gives CASSEGLNTGGLFF.

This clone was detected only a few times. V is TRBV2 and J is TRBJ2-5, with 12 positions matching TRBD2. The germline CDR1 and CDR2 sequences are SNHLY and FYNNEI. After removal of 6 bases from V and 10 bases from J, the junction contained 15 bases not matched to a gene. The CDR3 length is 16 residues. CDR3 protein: CASRAGLAGTTRDQYF. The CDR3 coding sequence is TGTGCCAGCAGGGCCGGACTAGCGGGGACGACAAGAGACCAGTACTTC. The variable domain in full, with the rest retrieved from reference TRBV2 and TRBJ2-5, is EPEVTQTPSHQVTQMGQEVILRCVPISNHLYFYWYRQILGQKVEFLVSFYNNEISEKSEIFDDQFSVERPDGSNFTLKIRSTKLEDSAMYFCASRAGLAGTTRDQYFGPGTRLLVL.

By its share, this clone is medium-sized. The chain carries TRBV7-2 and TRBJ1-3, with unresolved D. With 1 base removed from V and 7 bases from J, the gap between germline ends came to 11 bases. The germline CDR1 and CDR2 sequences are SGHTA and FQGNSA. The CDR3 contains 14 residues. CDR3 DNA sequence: TGTGCCAGCAGCTTAGAAACGGATACGAACACCATATATTTT. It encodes CASSLETDTNTIYF.

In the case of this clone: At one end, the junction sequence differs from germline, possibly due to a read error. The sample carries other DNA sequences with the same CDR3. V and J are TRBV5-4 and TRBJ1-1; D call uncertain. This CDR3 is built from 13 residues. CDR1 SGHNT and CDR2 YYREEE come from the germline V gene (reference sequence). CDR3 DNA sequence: TGCGCCAGCAGCGAAGGACGGATCACTGAAGCTTTCTTT. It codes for CASSEGRITEAFF.